The 17 T cell receptor beta chains presented below share a single source sample, sequenced in a study of radiotherapy plus CTLA-4 blockade in lung cancer. Assay used: immunoSEQ multiplex PCR; TCRdb lists only in-frame clones, some missing. The data contain about 40,000 clones, about 77% of them singletons. The sequenced sample was peripheral blood, obtained from a patient treated with radiotherapy plus ipilimumab. All receptors derive from a human donor with non-small cell lung cancer who had stable disease on radiotherapy plus ipilimumab.

The chain combines TRBV21-1 with TRBJ2-6; TRBD1 is the table's D call and was not checked against the DNA. TRBV21-1 is shown as a pseudogene. The CDR3 contains 15 residues. The DNA of the CDR3 is TGTGCCAGCGTTTTACAGGACTCTGGGGCCAACGTCCTGACTTTC. It yields the protein CASVLQDSGANVLTF.

V is TRBV5-1 and J is TRBJ2-5; 8 positions agree with TRBD1. The CDR3 totals 14 residues. Per germline, CDR1 SGHRS and CDR2 YFSETQ. The V and J ends lost 1 base and 4 bases, in that order; junction bases with no gene match: 3. The CDR3, as DNA: TGCGCCAGCAGCTTGAGAGGGACAGGAGAGACCCAGTACTTC. Translated, it gives CASSLRGTGETQYF.

The chain couples TRBV7-8 to TRBJ1-4; unclear D gene. Germline V gives CDR1 SGHVS, CDR2 FQNEAQ. The CDR3 runs 13 residues. V lost 4 bases to trimming and J lost 7 bases, with 10 bases between them. The CDR3 protein is CASSYSRSEKLFF. In nucleotides, the CDR3 is TGTGCCAGCAGCTACTCACGGTCTGAAAAACTGTTTTTT.

This rearrangement joins TRBV5-1 to TRBJ2-3; D gene uncertain. Trimming removed 6 bases from V and 6 bases from J, with 11 bases in between. Germline V gene lookup returns CDR1 SGHRS and CDR2 YFSETQ. The CDR3 loop spans 12 amino acids. The CDR3: CASTPNWDTQYF. CDR3 nucleotide sequence: TGCGCCAGCACCCCTAATTGGGATACGCAGTATTTT. The full variable domain, with the rest looked up from reference TRBV5-1 and TRBJ2-3, is KAGVTQTPRYLIKTRGQQVTLSCSPISGHRSVSWYQQTPGQGLQFLFEYFSETQRNKGNFPGRFSGRQFSNSRSEMNVSTLELGDSALYLCASTPNWDTQYFGPGTRLTVL.

There are a few counts of this clone. The chain is built from TRBV27 and TRBJ2-2, with TRBD2 matching 9 bases. With 5 bases clipped from V and 7 bases from J, the junction kept 11 bases outside the gene matches. The CDR3 is 16 amino acids. Germline CDR1 MNHEY, CDR2 SMNVEV (reference sequence). The chain's CDR3 is CASSTAGTSRSGELFF. The DNA for the CDR3 is TGTGCCAGCAGTACTGCCGGGACTAGCAGGAGCGGGGAGCTGTTTTTT.

The gene calls are TRBV11-2 and TRBJ1-1; D perhaps matches TRBD1 (5 bases). The V and J ends lost 0 bases and 4 bases respectively, with 9 bases between them. Germline values: CDR1 SGHAT, CDR2 FQNNGV. This CDR3 contains 14 residues. The CDR3 spells CASSLEGAGTEAFF. DNA of the CDR3: TGTGCCAGCAGCTTAGAAGGGGCCGGCACTGAAGCTTTCTTT.

The chain couples TRBV9 to TRBJ2-3, with D perhaps TRBD2 (6 bases). The germline V gene has CDR1 SGDLS and CDR2 YYNGEE. Trimming took off 0 bases at V and 7 bases at J, with 15 bases between the two ends. This CDR3 has 15 amino acids. The CDR3 region is CASSVGPRETHTQYF. CDR3 DNA sequence: TGTGCCAGCAGCGTAGGGCCCCGGGAGACCCATACGCAGTATTTT.

The rearrangement links TRBV10-3 to TRBJ2-1; D unclear. The CDR3 consists of 13 residues. Trimming stripped 2 bases from V and 4 bases from J, with 6 bases between. CDR1 is ENHRY, CDR2 SYGVKD, per germline. CDR3 in DNA: TGTGCCATCAGTGAGCCCCAGTACAATGAGCAGTTCTTC. This encodes CAISEPQYNEQFF.

The chain recombines TRBV4-1 with TRBJ2-7; 10 positions agree with TRBD1. The CDR3 is 14 amino acids. The trim removed 4 bases at V and 6 bases at J, leaving 6 bases unmatched. Germline V CDR1 and CDR2: MGHRA, YSYEKL. As DNA, the CDR3 is TGCGCCAGCAGCCGCGGGACAGGGGACGGCGAGCAGTACTTC. It specifies CASSRGTGDGEQYF.

This chain links TRBV11-3 with TRBJ2-6; TRBD1 matches 8 bases. The CDR3 extends over 18 amino acids. The V gene end was trimmed by 4 bases and the J gene end by 0 bases; junction bases not matched to a gene: 8. CDR1 and CDR2 from the germline V gene are SGHNT and YENEEA. The CDR3 region is CASSSRQGTLSGANVLTF. CDR3 bases: TGTGCCAGCAGCTCCCGACAGGGGACCCTCTCTGGGGCCAACGTCCTGACTTTC.

The V call is TRBV13, the J call TRBJ2-2; 8 bases line up with TRBD1. Germline CDR1 is PRHDT and CDR2 is FYEKMQ (reference sequence). The CDR3 runs 16 residues. Trimming removed 0 bases from V and 5 bases from J; junction bases left unmatched: 5. The DNA of the CDR3 is TGTGCCAGCAGCTTAGGCCAGGGGGCAGGAACCGGGGAGCTGTTTTTT. It yields the protein CASSLGQGAGTGELFF.

About this clone: The same CDR3 arises from other DNA sequences in this sample as well. This sequence joins TRBV5-1 and TRBJ1-3; possibly TRBD1 for D (6 bases). Germline lookup yields CDR1 SGHRS and CDR2 YFSETQ. The CDR3 contains 14 residues. V was shortened by 3 bases and J by 2 bases, with 9 bases between the two germline ends. The CDR3 DNA sequence: TGCGCCAGCAGCTCCGCAGGGGCTGGAAACACCATATATTTT. This gives the protein CASSSAGAGNTIYF.

This CDR3 is CASSLFGRGNNEQYF. The CDR3 DNA sequence: TGTGCCAGCAGCTTGTTCGGCAGGGGGAACAACGAGCAGTACTTC. The chain carries TRBV5-6 and TRBJ2-5; 7 bases fit TRBD1. The closer fit of TRBJ2-7 to the DNA end suggests the J call may be wrong. Per the germline V gene, CDR1 is SGHDT and CDR2 is YYEEEE. This CDR3 comprises 15 residues.

The V gene is TRBV6-1, the J gene TRBJ1-5; D is unclear. V lost 10 bases and J lost 7, with 17 bases in between. Germline CDR1 and CDR2: MNHNS and SASEGT. There are 13 residues in the CDR3. The CDR3 is CATQGRGDQPQHF. The CDR3 bases are TGTGCCACCCAAGGGCGGGGAGACCAGCCCCAGCATTTT.

This rearrangement joins TRBV15 to TRBJ2-7, with no clear D. There are 13 residues in the CDR3. Germline CDR1 LNHNV, CDR2 YYDKDF (reference sequence). Trimming took off 0 bases at V and 1 base at J, with 4 bases between the two ends. Here the CDR3 reads CATSRDPSYEQYF. CDR3 nucleotide sequence: TGTGCCACCAGCAGAGATCCATCCTACGAGCAGTACTTC.

This rearrangement joins TRBV7-7 to TRBJ2-1; D uncertain. CDR3 size: 13 residues. Trimming took 4 bases from V and 4 from J, leaving 8 bases between them. CDR1 is SSHAT and CDR2 is FNYEAQ in the germline V gene (reference sequence). As DNA, the CDR3 is TGTGCCAGCAGCTCGACTTGGTACAATGAGCAGTTCTTC. This gives the protein CASSSTWYNEQFF.

V gene TRBV5-6 combines with J gene TRBJ2-1, with TRBD1 as a possible D gene (6 bases). Germline CDR1 reads SGHDT; CDR2 reads YYEEEE. The CDR3 totals 14 residues. Trimming took off 3 bases at V and 2 bases at J, with 9 bases between the two ends. CDR3 protein: CASSSQGPYNEQFF. CDR3 sequence (DNA): TGTGCCAGCAGCTCACAGGGTCCCTACAATGAGCAGTTCTTC.